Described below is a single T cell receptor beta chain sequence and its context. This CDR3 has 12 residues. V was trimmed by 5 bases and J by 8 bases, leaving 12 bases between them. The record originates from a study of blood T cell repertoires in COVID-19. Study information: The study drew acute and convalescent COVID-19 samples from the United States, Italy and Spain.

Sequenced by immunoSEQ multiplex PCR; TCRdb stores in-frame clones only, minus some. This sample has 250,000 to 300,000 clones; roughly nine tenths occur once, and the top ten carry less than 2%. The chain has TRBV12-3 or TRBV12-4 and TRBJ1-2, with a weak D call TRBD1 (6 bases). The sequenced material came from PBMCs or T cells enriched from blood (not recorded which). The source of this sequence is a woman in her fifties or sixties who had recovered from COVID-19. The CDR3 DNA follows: TGTGCCAGCAGTGGGGGCGAAAGGGGCTACACCTTC. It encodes CASSGGERGYTF.